This T cell receptor (beta chain) is from a study of OX40 agonist ivuxolimab in advanced cancers. V trimming: 5 bases; J trimming: 4 bases; junction bases outside the gene matches: 14. CDR1 SGHDT and CDR2 YYEEEE come from the germline V gene. The CDR3 has 17 amino acids. Sequenced by immunoSEQ multiplex PCR; TCRdb stores in-frame clones only, minus some. The sample holds over 95,000 clones; roughly nine tenths are singletons and the top ten take roughly 0.33%. The count of this clone is one. The V gene is TRBV5-6, the J gene TRBJ2-3; TRBD1 matches at 9 bases. This TCR was recovered from an adult with an advanced solid tumor such as melanoma, head and neck, liver or kidney cancer. Sequences were derived from CD4+ or CD8+ T cells sorted from blood, sampled in a trial of the OX40 agonist ivuxolimab. In DNA form, the CDR3 reads TGTGCCAGCAGTCCTGGCTGGGGGACAGGGACCCCAGATACGCAGTATTTT. Translated: CASSPGWGTGTPDTQYF.